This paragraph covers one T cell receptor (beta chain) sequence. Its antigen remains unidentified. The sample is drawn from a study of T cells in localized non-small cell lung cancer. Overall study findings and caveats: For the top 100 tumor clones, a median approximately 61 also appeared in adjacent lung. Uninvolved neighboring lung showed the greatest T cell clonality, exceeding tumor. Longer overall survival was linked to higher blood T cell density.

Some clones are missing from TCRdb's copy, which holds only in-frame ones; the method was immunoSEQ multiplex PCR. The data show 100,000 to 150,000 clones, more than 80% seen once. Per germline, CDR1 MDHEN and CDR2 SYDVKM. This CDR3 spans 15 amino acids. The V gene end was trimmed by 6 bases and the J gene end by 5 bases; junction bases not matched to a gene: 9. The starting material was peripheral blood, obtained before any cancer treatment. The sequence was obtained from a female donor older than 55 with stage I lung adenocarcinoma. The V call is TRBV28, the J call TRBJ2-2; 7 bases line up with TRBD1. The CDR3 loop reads CASSPRQGWTGELFF. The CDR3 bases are TGTGCCAGCAGCCCCAGACAGGGATGGACCGGGGAGCTGTTTTTT.